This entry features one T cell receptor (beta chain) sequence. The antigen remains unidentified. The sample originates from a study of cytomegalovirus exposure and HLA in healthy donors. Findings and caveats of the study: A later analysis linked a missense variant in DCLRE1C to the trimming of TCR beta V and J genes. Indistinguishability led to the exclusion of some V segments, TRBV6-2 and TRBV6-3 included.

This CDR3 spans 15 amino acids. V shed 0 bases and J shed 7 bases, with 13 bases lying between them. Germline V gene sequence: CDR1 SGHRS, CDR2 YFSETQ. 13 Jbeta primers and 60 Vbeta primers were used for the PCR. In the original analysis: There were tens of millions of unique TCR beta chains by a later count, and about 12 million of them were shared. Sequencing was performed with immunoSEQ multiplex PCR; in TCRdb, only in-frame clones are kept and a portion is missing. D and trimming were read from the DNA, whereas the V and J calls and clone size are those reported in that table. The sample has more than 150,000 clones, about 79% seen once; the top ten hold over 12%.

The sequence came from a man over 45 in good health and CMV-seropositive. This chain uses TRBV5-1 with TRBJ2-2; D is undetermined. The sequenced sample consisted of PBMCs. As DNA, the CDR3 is TGCGCCAGCAGCTTGGGGGCCTCAGAGCTCGGGGAGCTGTTTTTT. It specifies CASSLGASELGELFF.